The T cell receptor (beta chain) under discussion was sequenced for a study of PD-L1 blockade in urothelial cancer. The wider study: Blood was evaluated 3 weeks (second dose) and 6 weeks after therapy began. Blood samples contained a median about 130,000 T cells.

V was cut by 2 bases and J by 3 bases, with 13 bases left in between. Germline CDR1 SEHNR, CDR2 FQNEAQ (reference sequence). This CDR3 comprises 15 residues. Time point of the sample: peripheral blood 6 weeks after treatment start. Sample contribution per patient ranged from 1 to 8, covering pretreatment and on-treatment. Generated by immunoSEQ multiplex PCR, the TCRdb table keeps only in-frame clones and is missing some. The sample records around 80,000 clones, 85% to 95% being singletons. The J gene is TRBJ1-1, the V gene TRBV7-9; D gene ambiguous. The sequencing used PBMCs, collected around atezolizumab (anti-PD-L1) treatment. The receptor comes from a woman at least 80 years old with urothelial cancer. The CDR3 coding sequence is TGTGCCAGCAGCTTACCGGGTGGGAGGGACACTGAAGCTTTCTTT. Its protein is CASSLPGGRDTEAFF. The whole variable domain, remainder taken from reference TRBV7-9 and TRBJ1-1, is DTGVSQNPRHKITKRGQNVTFRCDPISEHNRLYWYRQTLGQGPEFLTYFQNEAQLEKSRLLSDRFSAERPKGSFSTLEIQRTEQGDSAMYLCASSLPGGRDTEAFFGQGTRLTVV.